In this sample, the clone carrying this T cell receptor beta chain turned up many times. This sample is part of a study of spatial heterogeneity in lung cancer. The time point was: sample taken at primary tumor resection. TCRdb reprocessed the 5' RACE reads with MiXCR, giving one entry per CDR3 protein. Of roughly 13,000 distinct CDR3 sequences listed, about 4% were seen once; the top ten hold around 43%. The CDR3 consists of 17 residues. V shed 2 bases, J shed 2 bases, and the junction held 7 bases outside the gene matches. Germline V gene lookup returns CDR1 KGHSH and CDR2 LQKENI. The sample consisted of PBMCs, taken at surgery. This clonotype was obtained from a male donor with early-stage non-small cell lung cancer. The V and J genes are TRBV18 and TRBJ2-1, with TRBD2 matching 9 bases. CDR3 coding DNA: TGTGCCAGCTCACCATTTACTAGCGGGTCCACCTACAATGAGCAGTTCTTC. This gives the protein CASSPFTSGSTYNEQFF.